These T cell receptor beta chains were read from a single sample in a study of blood T cell repertoires in COVID-19. The protocol was immunoSEQ multiplex PCR, while the TCRdb copy is restricted to in-frame clones and leaves out a portion. The sample lists hundreds of thousands of clones; approximately 90% were seen once. Sequenced material: peripheral blood. Receptors were obtained from a woman between 50 and 59 years old with COVID-19, enrolled during active disease. The CDR3 runs from the conserved cysteine through the conserved F or W. The D gene is left open where the match is weak. The size field is filled for only some rows; it gives once, few, many or a size class.

>TRBJ2-3|TRBD2|-|TRBV9
TGTGCCAGCAGTGGCCGACTAGCTAGCACAGATACGCAGTATTTT
CASSGRLASTDTQYF
>TRBJ2-5|-|-|TRBV18
TGTGCCAGCTCACCGTACAGCAGTGGGGAGACCCAGTACTTC
CASSPYSSGETQYF
>TRBJ1-1|-|-|TRBV24-1
TGTGCCACCAGTGATCCAAAGGGGGGGGATTCGAACACTGAAGCTTTCTTT
CATSDPKGGDSNTEAFF
>TRBJ2-3|-|once|TRBV11-3
TGTGCCAGCAGCCTTGACAGCAGCTCCTCCGACGGGCAGTATTTT
CASSLDSSSSDGQYF
>TRBJ1-2|TRBD1|once|TRBV2
TGTGCCAGCAGTCCTAGACAGGGCCGCGTTAACTATGGCTACACCTTC
CASSPRQGRVNYGYTF
>TRBJ1-1|TRBD1|once|TRBV19
TGTGCCAGTAGTTCCCGGACAGGAATCGAGGGCACTGAAGCTTTCTTT
CASSSRTGIEGTEAFF
>TRBJ2-5|-|once|TRBV12-3/TRBV12-4
TGTGCCAGCAGTTTCCGCGCGGAGACCCAGTACTTC
CASSFRAETQYF
>TRBJ2-1|TRBD1|-|TRBV6-1
TGTGCCAGCAGTGAAGGACAGGGGCTTGGGAATGAGCAGTTCTTC
CASSEGQGLGNEQFF
>TRBJ2-5|TRBD2|-|TRBV6-5
TGTGCCAGCAGCCGGGGGGTGCGGGGACAAGAGACCCAGTACTTC
CASSRGVRGQETQYF
>TRBJ2-5|TRBD2|-|TRBV30
TGTGCCTGGAGTGTACGGGGGGGGCAAGAGACCCAGTACTTC
CAWSVRGGQETQYF
>TRBJ2-3|-|-|TRBV4-1
TGCGCCAGCAGCTCGAGGGGCAGGGGACCCACAGATACGCAGTATTTT
CASSSRGRGPTDTQYF
>TRBJ1-5|-|-|TRBV5-1
TGCGCCAGCAGCCCTGGCGAGGTGGAGCAGCCCCAGCATTTT
CASSPGEVEQPQHF
>TRBJ1-3|TRBD1|few|TRBV4-1
TGCGCCAGCAGCCAAGATGGGACAGGGCTGGCTGGAAACACCATATATTTT
CASSQDGTGLAGNTIYF
>TRBJ2-5|-|-|TRBV9
TGTGCCAGCAGCGTAGGATCCAGTCAAGAGACCCAGTACTTC
CASSVGSSQETQYF